Here is one TCR beta chain with its context. Its antigen is still unknown. Base quality data are lacking; no much larger clone is found one base away. The label giving this sample's time point can be read as: persistent/refractory GD, antithyroid drugs over 5 years with positive TRAb. For both TCR sequencing and RNA sequencing, RNA was extracted from PBMCs using TRIzol. The diagnosis of Graves' disease was made according to American Thyroid Association guidelines. The patients came from an endocrinology department in Xi'an, China. Each patient gave 9 to 10 milliliters of peripheral blood, collected in an EDTA anticoagulant tube. PBMCs were isolated by Ficoll Paque Plus density gradient separation without further T cell sorting. An Agilent 2100 Bioanalyzer and agarose gel were used to assess RNA quality, and a NanoDrop 2000 was used to measure RNA concentration. This entry is derived from a study of regulatory T cells in long-lasting Graves disease (dated by TCRdb to the early 2020s). Regarding the study in general: To count as having persistent Graves' disease, a patient had to have received antithyroid drug treatment for over 5 years with TSH receptor autoantibodies remaining persistently positive. Persistent Graves' disease patients were compared with newly diagnosed Graves' disease patients by peripheral blood TCR sequencing and RNA sequencing. The study took place in China and was registered as a clinical trial. TCR sequencing covered roughly 13 persistent and around 20 newly diagnosed Graves' disease patients, around 33 samples in total. Persistent Graves' disease patients in the clinical cohort had taken antithyroid drugs for approximately ten years on average.

Libraries were made using multiplex PCR. Sequencing used an Illumina HiSeq 4000. TCR beta libraries were built with iRepertoire HTBI primers and Arm-PCR amplification of CDR3 regions. Gel purification was performed on PCR products prior to sequencing. Regarding the original processing steps: A total of 62 TRBV and 14 TRBJ segments were identified across samples and were used for gene usage analysis of CDR3 amino acid clonotypes. Filtered high-quality paired reads were merged into contigs using COPE and FqMerger. BLAST was used to align contigs to IMGT TRBV, TRBD and TRBJ reference genes, with CDR3 defined following IMGT. Any clonotype with a frequency above 0.1% was counted as a highly expanded clone. Shannon entropy served as the measure of repertoire diversity, while the Gini coefficient captured V-J evenness. A clonotype was considered public if more than one individual shared it. TCRdb applied fastp at Q25 and MiXCR to the public reads, then kept only in-frame beta chains. Merged by CDR3 protein, the rows form single entries marked with the most common genes and DNA. TCRdb's processing, not the authors' own work, is the source of the V and J calls. The sample table lists roughly 700,000 distinct CDR3 sequences, approximately 29% of them with a count of one. 40% to 55% of the sample is held by the ten biggest clonotypes.

What the study reported, not specific to this receptor: The authors noted that the small sample size was a limitation that may lower accuracy. Persistent disease showed preferential use of TRBV28, TRBJ1-2 and TRBJ2-5, whereas newly diagnosed disease favored TRBV20-1 and TRBJ2-1. Compared with newly diagnosed patients, persistent Graves' disease patients had lower TCR Shannon entropy and fewer highly expanded clones, which suggests clonal expansion. Patients with persistent disease shared more public clonotypes (approximately 2,500) than newly diagnosed patients did (roughly 970). Only the TCR beta chain was sequenced and analyzed. Only peripheral blood was studied, because thyroid tissue, the primary lesion, was inaccessible.

The CDR3 measures 17 amino acids from cysteine to phenylalanine. The retained sequence is limited to the CDR3, 51 bases, with the frame set at the first base. As encoded in the germline V gene, CDR1 is MNHNS while CDR2 is SASEGT. V loses 3 bases of germline sequence and J loses 0 bases, and the interval between the two ends is 15 bases. This TCR was sampled from a female donor with Graves disease. The chain employs TRBV6-1 and TRBJ1-3; TRBD1 is perhaps the D gene, given 5 matching bases. The input for sequencing was peripheral blood mononuclear cells (PBMCs), taken when the disease was refractory, from a patient treated with antithyroid drugs. The nucleotides are TGTGCCAGCAGTGACCCCCTTGGGGGGGACTCTGGAAACACCATATATTTT. Its protein product is CASSDPLGGDSGNTIYF.